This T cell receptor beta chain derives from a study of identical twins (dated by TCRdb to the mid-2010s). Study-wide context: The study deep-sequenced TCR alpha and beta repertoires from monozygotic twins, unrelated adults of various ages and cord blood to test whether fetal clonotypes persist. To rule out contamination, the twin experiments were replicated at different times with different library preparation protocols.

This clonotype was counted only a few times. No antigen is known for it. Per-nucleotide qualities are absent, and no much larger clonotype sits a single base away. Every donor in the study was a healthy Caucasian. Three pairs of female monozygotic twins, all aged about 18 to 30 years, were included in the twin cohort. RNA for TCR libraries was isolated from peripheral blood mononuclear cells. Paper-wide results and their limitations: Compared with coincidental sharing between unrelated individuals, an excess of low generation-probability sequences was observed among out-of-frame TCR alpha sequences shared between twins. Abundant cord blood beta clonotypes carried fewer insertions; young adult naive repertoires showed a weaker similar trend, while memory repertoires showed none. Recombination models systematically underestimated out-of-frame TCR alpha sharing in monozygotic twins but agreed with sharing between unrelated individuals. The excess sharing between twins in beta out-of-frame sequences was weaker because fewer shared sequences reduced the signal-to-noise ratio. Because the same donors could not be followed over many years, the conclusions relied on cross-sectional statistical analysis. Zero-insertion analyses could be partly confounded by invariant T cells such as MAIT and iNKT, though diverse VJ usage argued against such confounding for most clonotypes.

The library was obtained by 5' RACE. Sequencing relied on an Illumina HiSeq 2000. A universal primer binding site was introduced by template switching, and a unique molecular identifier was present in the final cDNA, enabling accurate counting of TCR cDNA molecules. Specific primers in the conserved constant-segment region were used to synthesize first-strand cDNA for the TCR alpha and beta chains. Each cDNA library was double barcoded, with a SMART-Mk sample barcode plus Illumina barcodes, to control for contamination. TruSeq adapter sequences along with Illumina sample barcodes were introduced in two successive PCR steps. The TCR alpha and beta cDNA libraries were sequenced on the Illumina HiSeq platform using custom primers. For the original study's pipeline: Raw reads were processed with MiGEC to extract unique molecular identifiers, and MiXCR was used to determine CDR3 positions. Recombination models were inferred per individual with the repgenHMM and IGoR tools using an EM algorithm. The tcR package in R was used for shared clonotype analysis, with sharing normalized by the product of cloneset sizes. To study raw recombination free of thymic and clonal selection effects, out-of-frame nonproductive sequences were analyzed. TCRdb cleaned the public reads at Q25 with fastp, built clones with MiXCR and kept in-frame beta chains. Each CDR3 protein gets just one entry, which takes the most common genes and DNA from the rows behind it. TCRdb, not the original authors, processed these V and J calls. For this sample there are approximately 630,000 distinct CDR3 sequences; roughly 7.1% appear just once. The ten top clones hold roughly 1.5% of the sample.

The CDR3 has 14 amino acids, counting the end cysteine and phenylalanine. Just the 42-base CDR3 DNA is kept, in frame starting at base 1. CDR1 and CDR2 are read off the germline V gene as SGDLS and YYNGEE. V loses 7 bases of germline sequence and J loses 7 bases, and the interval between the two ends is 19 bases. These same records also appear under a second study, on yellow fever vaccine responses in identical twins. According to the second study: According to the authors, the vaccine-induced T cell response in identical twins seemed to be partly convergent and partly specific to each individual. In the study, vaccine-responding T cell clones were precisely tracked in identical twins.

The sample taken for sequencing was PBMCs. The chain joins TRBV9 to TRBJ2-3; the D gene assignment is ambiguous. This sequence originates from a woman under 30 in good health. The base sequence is TGTGCCAGCTGTCCCGAGGTTGGGCCGTATACGCAGTATTTT. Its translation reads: CASCPEVGPYTQYF.